Below are 18 T cell receptor beta chains sequenced from a single sample in a study of cytomegalovirus exposure and HLA in healthy donors. Primers included in the PCR were 60 Vbeta and 13 Jbeta primers. Generated by immunoSEQ multiplex PCR, the TCRdb table keeps only in-frame clones and is missing some. The sample consists of over 150,000 clones, 60% to 85% of them appearing once. The sample taken for sequencing was PBMCs. The receptors were sampled from a middle-aged woman in good health and CMV-seronegative.

This clone was counted between two and nine times. This rearrangement joins TRBV6-1 to TRBJ1-1, with D tentatively TRBD1 (6 bases). CDR1 is MNHNS, CDR2 SASEGT, per germline. The ends were cut back, 8 bases at V and 11 bases at J, with 21 bases in the middle. The CDR3 is 13 residues long. Here the CDR3 reads CASHTGGLRYAFF. CDR3 nucleotides: TGTGCCAGCCATACCGGGGGGCTTAGGTATGCTTTCTTT.

In DNA form, the CDR3 reads TGTGCCAGAAGCACAAGGGACAGGGGTTTCTACGAGCAGTACTTC. It codes for CARSTRDRGFYEQYF. J is TRBJ2-7 and V is TRBV7-5; the table calls TRBD1, which could not be checked here. TRBV7-5 is a listed pseudogene. The CDR3 consists of 15 residues.

The rearrangement joins TRBV5-4 to TRBJ2-7; TRBD2 aligns across 7 bases. CDR3 length: 15 residues. V lost 0 bases to trimming and J lost 0 bases; unmatched junction nucleotides: 3. Germline CDR1 SGHNT, CDR2 YYREEE (reference sequence). CDR3 sequence (DNA): TGTGCCAGCAGCTTGGCCCGCGGGAGCTCCTACGAGCAGTACTTC. Amino acid sequence: CASSLARGSSYEQYF.

The gene calls are TRBV2 and TRBJ2-3, with D tentatively TRBD2 (6 bases). CDR3 length: 14 residues. The ends were cut back, 4 bases at V and 0 bases at J, with 8 bases in the middle. CDR1 SNHLY and CDR2 FYNNEI come from the germline V gene. CDR3 coding DNA: TGTGCCAGCAGTGCTGGACTAAGCACAGATACGCAGTATTTT. Amino acids: CASSAGLSTDTQYF. Supplemented by reference TRBV2 and TRBJ2-3, the full variable domain reads EPEVTQTPSHQVTQMGQEVILRCVPISNHLYFYWYRQILGQKVEFLVSFYNNEISEKSEIFDDQFSVERPDGSNFTLKIRSTKLEDSAMYFCASSAGLSTDTQYFGPGTRLTVL.

The J gene is TRBJ2-7, the V gene TRBV27, with 10 bases that match TRBD2. This CDR3 has 15 amino acids. CDR1 and CDR2 from the germline V gene are MNHEY and SMNVEV (reference sequence). Trimming at V came to 4 bases and at J to 1 base, leaving 4 bases not matched to a gene. The DNA for the CDR3 is TGTGCCAGCAGTTCCCGACTAGCGGGTTCCTACGAGCAGTACTTC. Translation gives CASSSRLAGSYEQYF.

This clone was counted a single time. The chain joins TRBV28 to TRBJ2-7, with a weak D call TRBD1 (6 bases). V dropped 6 bases and J dropped 2 bases, with 17 bases sitting between them. CDR1 and CDR2 (germline): MDHEN, SYDVKM. CDR3 length: 15 residues. Written as DNA, the CDR3 is TGTGCCAGCAGCCAGGGGCCACCTAGGACCTACGAGCAGTACTTC. Amino acid sequence: CASSQGPPRTYEQYF.

This rearrangement joins TRBV27 to TRBJ2-3; D not resolved. The CDR3 loop spans 9 amino acids. In germline, CDR1 is MNHEY, CDR2 SMNVEV (reference sequence). Here the CDR3 DNA reads TGTTTTCACACAGATACGCAGTATTTT. It is translated as CFHTDTQYF.

The genes are TRBV7-8 and TRBJ2-5; D is perhaps TRBD2 (6 bases). The CDR3 is made up of 15 amino acids. Germline V gene sequence: CDR1 SGHVS, CDR2 FQNEAQ. Trimming took off 5 bases at V and 3 bases at J, with 16 bases between the two ends. The chain's CDR3 is CASSPGGGGEETQYF. CDR3 coding DNA: TGTGCCAGCAGCCCCGGTGGGGGAGGAGAAGAGACCCAGTACTTC. Variable domain in full (rest from reference TRBV7-8 and TRBJ2-5): GAGVSQSPRYKVAKRGQDVALRCDPISGHVSLFWYQQALGQGPEFLTYFQNEAQLDKSGLPSDRFFAERPEGSVSTLKIQRTQQEDSAVYLCASSPGGGGEETQYFGPGTRLLVL.

V is TRBV19 and J is TRBJ1-5, with a weak D call TRBD1 (6 bases). In germline, CDR1 is LNHDA, CDR2 SQIVND (reference sequence). The CDR3 sequence is 15 residues long. Trimming left V 4 bases short and J 0 bases short, with 10 bases between. The CDR3: CASSNLQGSNQPQHF. The CDR3 DNA follows: TGTGCCAGTAGTAACTTACAGGGTAGCAATCAGCCCCAGCATTTT.

The J gene is TRBJ2-7, the V gene TRBV27; TRBD1 matches 8 bases. V lost 7 bases and J lost 6; bases outside the gene matches: 11. CDR1 MNHEY and CDR2 SMNVEV come from the germline V gene (reference sequence). The CDR3 is made up of 14 amino acids. CDR3 amino acids: CASTPGTGTVEQYF. The CDR3 DNA follows: TGTGCCAGCACCCCTGGGACAGGAACGGTCGAGCAGTACTTC.

The gene calls are TRBV7-9 and TRBJ2-7; 8 bases match TRBD1. The CDR3 totals 14 residues. The germline gives CDR1 SEHNR, CDR2 FQNEAQ (reference sequence). Germline trimming cut 1 base from V and 5 bases from J; bases unmatched to any gene: 4. CDR3 region: CASSLGTGSDEQYF. CDR3 nucleotide sequence: TGTGCCAGCAGCTTAGGGACAGGGAGCGACGAGCAGTACTTC.

The J gene is TRBJ2-1, the V gene TRBV29-1, with D hard to call. Deletions cut 2 bases from V and 1 base from J, with 9 bases between. The CDR3 covers 14 residues. CDR1 is SQVTM and CDR2 is ANQGSEA in the germline V gene. The chain's CDR3 is CSVELSRSYNEQFF. CDR3 nucleotides: TGCAGCGTTGAACTATCCCGGTCCTACAATGAGCAGTTCTTC.

The gene calls are TRBV2 and TRBJ2-7, with a possible D match to TRBD1 (6 bases). Germline CDR1 SNHLY, CDR2 FYNNEI. V was clipped by 4 bases and J by 3 bases, with 16 bases between them. The CDR3 extends over 15 amino acids. CDR3 nucleotide sequence: TGTGCCAGCAGTGTAGGGGGAACGGTGGTCTACGAGCAGTACTTC. Translation gives CASSVGGTVVYEQYF.

This chain uses TRBV6-1 with TRBJ2-7; TRBD1 is a possible D gene (6 bases). Germline loops: CDR1 MNHNS, CDR2 SASEGT. V shed 4 bases and J shed 5 bases, with 21 bases lying between them. The CDR3 totals 16 residues. The CDR3 nucleotides are TGTGCCAGCAGTGTTACTACAGGGATGCGTCTACACGAGCAGTACTTC. Residues: CASSVTTGMRLHEQYF.

The chain carries TRBV6-5 and TRBJ2-7, with 8 positions matching TRBD2. V shed 4 bases, J shed 2 bases, and the junction held 7 bases outside the gene matches. The CDR3 is made up of 15 amino acids. The germline V gene has CDR1 MNHEY and CDR2 SVGAGI. CDR3 in amino acids: CASSSPSGPPYEQYF. Here the CDR3 DNA reads TGTGCCAGCAGTTCCCCTAGCGGGCCCCCCTACGAGCAGTACTTC.

The chain combines TRBV4-1 with TRBJ1-1; unclear D gene. The V end was cut by 4 bases, the J end by 0 bases, with 6 bases between. Per the germline V gene, CDR1 is MGHRA and CDR2 is YSYEKL. The CDR3 sequence is 13 residues long. The CDR3 nucleotides read TGCGCCAGCAGCCTGGCGGTGAACACTGAAGCTTTCTTT. Translating it yields CASSLAVNTEAFF.

The chain recombines TRBV5-1 with TRBJ1-1; 9 bases line up with TRBD1. Germline CDR1 is SGHRS and CDR2 is YFSETQ. The CDR3 consists of 15 residues. V shed 4 bases, J shed 1 base, and the junction held 5 bases outside the gene matches. DNA for the CDR3: TGCGCCAGCAGCATGGGGACAGGGAAGAACACTGAAGCTTTCTTT. This gives the protein CASSMGTGKNTEAFF.

For the CDR3, the DNA is TGTGCCAGCAGCTTATGGGGAGGGACTAGCTACAATGAGCAGTTCTTC. Its protein product is CASSLWGGTSYNEQFF. V gene TRBV5-6 combines with J gene TRBJ2-1, with 8 bases fitting TRBD2. With 2 bases clipped from V and 3 bases from J, the junction kept 7 bases outside the gene matches. The CDR3 spans 16 residues. Germline lookup yields CDR1 SGHDT and CDR2 YYEEEE.